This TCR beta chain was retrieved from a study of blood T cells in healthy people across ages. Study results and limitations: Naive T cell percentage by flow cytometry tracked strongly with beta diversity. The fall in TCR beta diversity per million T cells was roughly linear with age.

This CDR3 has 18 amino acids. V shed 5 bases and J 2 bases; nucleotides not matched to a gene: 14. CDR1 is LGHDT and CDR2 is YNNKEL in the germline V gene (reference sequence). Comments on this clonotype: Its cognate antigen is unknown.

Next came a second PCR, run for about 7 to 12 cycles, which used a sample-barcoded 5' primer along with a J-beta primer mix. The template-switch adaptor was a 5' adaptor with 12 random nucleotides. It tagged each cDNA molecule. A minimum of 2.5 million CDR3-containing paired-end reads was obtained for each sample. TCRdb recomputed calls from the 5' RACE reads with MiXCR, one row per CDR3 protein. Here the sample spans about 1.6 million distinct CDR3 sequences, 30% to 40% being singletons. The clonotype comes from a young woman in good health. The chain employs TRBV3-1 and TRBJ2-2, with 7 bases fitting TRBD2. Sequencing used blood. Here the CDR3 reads CASSFHGVSGFNTGELFF. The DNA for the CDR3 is TGTGCCAGCAGCTTCCACGGTGTTAGCGGGTTCAACACCGGGGAGCTGTTTTTT.